This T cell receptor beta chain stems from a study of breast tumors, draining lymph nodes, adjacent tissues (dated by TCRdb to the mid-2010s). For the wider study: In breast cancer patients, the study compared the TCR beta repertoires of tumor, adjacent nontumor tissue and axillary lymph nodes. The study aimed to assess the relationships and possible T-cell exchange between tumor, surrounding tissue and draining lymph node repertoires in human breast cancer. On the study overall, not on this receptor specifically: The similarity between tumor and nontumor tissue repertoires was significantly greater in luminal-like breast cancer than in basal-like breast cancer. T-cell repertoire diversity in tumors was found to be lower than in lymph nodes but higher than in nontumor tissue, and preferential V and J gene usage was observed. The data were considered consistent with the idea that most tumor T cells come from the lymph node and then expand in tumor tissue. The conclusion that tumor T cells originate in lymph nodes was framed as consistent with a hypothesis rather than directly demonstrated.

Sequencing relied on an Illumina HiSeq 2000. TCR beta chain libraries were generated through multiplex PCR amplification. High-throughput sequencing was used to analyze the amplified TCR beta chain products. TCRdb reanalyzed the raw reads on its own, using fastp at Q25 for trimming and MiXCR for clone calling, and kept in-frame beta chains. Each CDR3 protein gets just one entry, which takes the most common genes and DNA from the rows behind it. The sample data list about 300,000 distinct CDR3 sequences, and 30% of these were observed just once. 1.1% of the sample goes to the ten largest clones. The germline V gene encodes CDR1 SGHTA and CDR2 FQGTGA. Between the V and J ends, shortened by 3 bases and 2 bases respectively, the junction contains 11 bases. Taken from cysteine to phenylalanine, the CDR3 has 15 residues. The read is trimmed to its CDR3 DNA, 45 bases read in frame from base 1. This clonotype appeared many times. Its antigen is still unknown. It has no much larger one-base neighbor in the sample; base qualities were not kept.

The axillary draining lymph nodes of breast cancer patients were the source of the lymph node samples. The sample was axillary lymph node tissue. This receptor was obtained from a female donor with breast cancer. Some clones in this sample may be carry-over from other donors' samples. The rearrangement combines TRBV7-3 with TRBJ2-1, with the identity of the D gene unclear. The bases read TGTGCCAGCAGCTTTTTAGCAGGTACCTACAATGAGCAGTTCTTC. This encodes CASSFLAGTYNEQFF.